These T cell receptor beta chains were read from a single sample in a study of neurological immune-mediated disorders. TCRdb re-called the 5' RACE reads with MiXCR, one entry per CDR3 protein. In the table there are around 64,000 distinct CDR3 sequences, roughly 3% of which are singletons. The sample consisted of PBMCs. The receptor set was obtained from a woman aged 45-65 years with multiple sclerosis. CDR3s include the opening cysteine and the closing phenylalanine or tryptophan.

CDR3aa	v_gene	j_gene
CATSDLGGTDTQYF	TRBV24-1	TRBJ2-3
CASSLVAGGRSNTGELFF	TRBV7-7	TRBJ2-2
CASSLVGLEQYF	TRBV7-2	TRBJ2-7
CASSGGTDTQYF	TRBV12-3/TRBV12-4	TRBJ2-3
CASSLSPAGGTYNEQFF	TRBV27	TRBJ2-1
CATGIQPNQPQHF	TRBV6-2/TRBV6-3	TRBJ1-5
CASSKGTARYNEQFF	TRBV11-2	TRBJ2-1
CSARDPGGQRAKGYTF	TRBV20-1	TRBJ1-2
CASSLQGSGKTIYF	TRBV7-2	TRBJ1-3
CATSESLAGPNNEQFF	TRBV24-1	TRBJ2-1
CASSPGGPNTGELFF	TRBV7-7	TRBJ2-2
CSARDLQGVIQPQHF	TRBV20-1	TRBJ1-5
CASSFGSRTGELFF	TRBV12-3/TRBV12-4	TRBJ2-2
CASSLALASYNEQFF	TRBV5-1	TRBJ2-1
CATLKRSGTLYEQYF	TRBV6-5	TRBJ2-7
CSAPSRLAGRNEQYF	TRBV20-1	TRBJ2-7
CASSMIVGGGELFF	TRBV5-1	TRBJ2-2